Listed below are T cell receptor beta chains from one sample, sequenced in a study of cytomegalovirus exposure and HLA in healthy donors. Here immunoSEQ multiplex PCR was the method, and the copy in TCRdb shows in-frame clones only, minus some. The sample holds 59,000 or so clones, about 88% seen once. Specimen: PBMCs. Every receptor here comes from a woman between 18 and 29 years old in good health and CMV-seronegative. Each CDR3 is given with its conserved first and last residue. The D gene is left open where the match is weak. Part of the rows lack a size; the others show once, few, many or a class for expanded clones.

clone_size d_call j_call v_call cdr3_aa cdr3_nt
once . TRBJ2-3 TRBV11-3 CASGSNFGGPQYF TGTGCCAGCGGCTCCAATTTCGGGGGGCCGCAGTATTTT
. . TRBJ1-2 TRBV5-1 CASSLGAPGYGYTF TGCGCCAGCAGCTTGGGGGCGCCCGGCTATGGCTACACCTTC
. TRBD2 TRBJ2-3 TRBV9 CASSGPQRGDTDTQYF TGTGCCAGCAGCGGACCGCAGCGGGGGGACACAGATACGCAGTATTTT
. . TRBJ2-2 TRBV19 CASSLGARGGELFF TGTGCCAGTAGTCTTGGGGCCAGGGGCGGGGAGCTGTTTTTT
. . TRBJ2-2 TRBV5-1 CASSSRGGTGELFF TGCGCCAGCAGCTCAAGGGGTGGCACCGGGGAGCTGTTTTTT
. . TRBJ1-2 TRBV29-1 CSVEAQGYGYTF TGCAGCGTTGAAGCCCAGGGCTATGGCTACACCTTC
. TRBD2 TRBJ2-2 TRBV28 CASMGYGGVGTGELFF TGTGCCAGCATGGGATACGGGGGGGTAGGCACCGGGGAGCTGTTTTTT
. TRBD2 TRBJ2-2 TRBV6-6 CASFRTSGNTGELFF TGTGCCAGCTTCCGGACTAGCGGGAACACCGGGGAGCTGTTTTTT
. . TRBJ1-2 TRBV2 CASTARGGNYGYTF TGTGCCAGCACCGCAAGGGGGGGTAACTATGGCTACACCTTC
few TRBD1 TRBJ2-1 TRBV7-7 CASSATGGSYNEQFF TGTGCTAGCAGCGCCACAGGGGGCTCCTACAATGAGCAGTTCTTC
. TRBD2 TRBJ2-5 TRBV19 CASSTLSGLADATQYF TGTGCCAGTAGTACCCTCTCAGGACTAGCGGATGCGACCCAGTACTTC
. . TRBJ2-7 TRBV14 CASTPSRESRYEQYF TGTGCCAGCACCCCCTCGCGGGAAAGTCGCTACGAGCAGTACTTC
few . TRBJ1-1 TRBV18 CASSLTGTLNTEAFF TGTGCCAGCTCACTTACCGGGACACTGAACACTGAAGCTTTCTTT
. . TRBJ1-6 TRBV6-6 CASSYSEFGNSPLHF TGTGCCAGCAGTTACTCAGAGTTTGGTAATTCACCCCTCCACTTT
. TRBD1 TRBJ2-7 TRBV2 CASSDPGQGALYEQYF TGTGCCAGCAGTGATCCGGGACAGGGGGCTCTCTACGAGCAGTACTTC
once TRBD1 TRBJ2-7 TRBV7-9 CASSPQTGQGKAYEQYF TGTGCCAGCAGCCCCCAGACAGGACAGGGAAAAGCCTACGAGCAGTACTTC
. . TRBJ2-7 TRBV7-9 CASSPVGLYEQYF TGTGCCAGCAGCCCTGTTGGGCTATACGAGCAGTACTTC
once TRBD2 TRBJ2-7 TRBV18 CASSRGRLAGTYEQYF TGTGCCAGCTCACGGGGGCGGCTAGCGGGAACCTACGAGCAGTACTTC
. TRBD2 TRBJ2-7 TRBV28 CASSLGASGNYEQYF TGTGCCAGCAGTTTAGGGGCTAGCGGGAACTACGAGCAGTACTTC
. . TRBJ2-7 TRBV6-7 CASRQASPCEQYF TGTGCCAGCAGACAGGCCTCCCCTTGCGAGCAGTACTTC
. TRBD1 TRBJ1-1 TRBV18 CASSRIPGQGDTEAFF TGTGCCAGCTCACGGATTCCGGGACAGGGGGACACTGAAGCTTTCTTT
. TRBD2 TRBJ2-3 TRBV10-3 CAISESGLAGTDTQYF TGTGCCATCAGTGAGTCGGGACTAGCGGGGACAGATACGCAGTATTTT
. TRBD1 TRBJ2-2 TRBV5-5 CASSLSGGINTGELFF TGTGCCAGCAGCTTATCAGGGGGCATTAACACCGGGGAGCTGTTTTTT
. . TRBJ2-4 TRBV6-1 CASNLLGGGGNIQYF TGTGCCAGCAATCTTCTGGGGGGTGGGGGGAACATTCAGTACTTC
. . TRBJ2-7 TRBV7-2 CASSPDLGRDTSHEQYF TGTGCCAGCAGCCCAGATTTAGGGAGGGACACTTCCCACGAGCAGTACTTC
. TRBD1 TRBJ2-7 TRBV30 CAGTGGYEQYF TGTGCCGGGACAGGAGGCTACGAGCAGTACTTC
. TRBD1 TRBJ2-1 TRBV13 CASSPPGTGGYNEQFF TGTGCCAGCAGCCCACCTGGGACAGGGGGCTACAATGAGCAGTTCTTC
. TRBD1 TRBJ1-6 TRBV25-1 CASSELRGQSSYNSPLHF TGTGCCAGCAGTGAATTGAGGGGACAGAGCTCCTATAATTCACCCCTCCACTTT
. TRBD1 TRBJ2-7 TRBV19 CASSRTQGFSYEQYF TGTGCCAGTAGTCGTACACAGGGGTTCTCCTACGAGCAGTACTTC
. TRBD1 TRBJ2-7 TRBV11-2 CASSLATGATPYEQYF TGTGCCAGCAGCTTAGCTACAGGGGCCACCCCCTACGAGCAGTACTTC
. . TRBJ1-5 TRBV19 CASSIKRGQPQHF TGTGCCAGTAGTATAAAAAGGGGGCAGCCCCAGCATTTT
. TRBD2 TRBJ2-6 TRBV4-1 CASSPQAGAPGSGANVLTF TGCGCCAGCAGCCCACAAGCGGGGGCCCCGGGTTCTGGGGCCAACGTCCTGACTTTC
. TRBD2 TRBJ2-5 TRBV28 CASTRRLGGGQETQYF TGTGCCAGCACCCGTCGATTAGGCGGGGGACAAGAGACCCAGTACTTC
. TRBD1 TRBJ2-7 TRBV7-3 CASSATGGEQYF TGTGCCAGCAGCGCGACAGGGGGCGAGCAGTACTTC
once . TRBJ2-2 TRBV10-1 CASSLKVKGELFF TGCGCCAGCAGTCTAAAAGTTAAGGGGGAGCTGTTTTTT
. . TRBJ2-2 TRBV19 CASSISGPGELFF TGTGCCAGTAGTATATCAGGGCCCGGGGAGCTGTTTTTT
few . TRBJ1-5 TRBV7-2 CASSSRTGNQPQHF TGTGCCAGCAGCTCGCGAACAGGGAATCAGCCCCAGCATTTT
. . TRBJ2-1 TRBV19 CASSKSPGASYNEQFF TGTGCCAGTAGCAAATCACCAGGGGCATCATACAATGAGCAGTTCTTC
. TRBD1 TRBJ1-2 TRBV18 CASSPGQGVDGYTF TGTGCCAGCTCACCCGGACAGGGTGTCGACGGCTACACCTTC
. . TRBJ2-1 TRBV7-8 CASSLSSDGAGFYNEQFF TGTGCCAGCAGCTTATCTTCGGACGGAGCGGGTTTTTACAATGAGCAGTTCTTC
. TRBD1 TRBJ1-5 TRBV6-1 CASSVRDRVHSNQPQHF TGTGCCAGCAGTGTCCGGGACAGGGTCCATAGCAATCAGCCCCAGCATTTT
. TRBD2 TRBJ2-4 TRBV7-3 CASSLSGTGTKNIQYF TGTGCCAGCAGCCTCAGCGGGACGGGGACCAAAAACATTCAGTACTTC
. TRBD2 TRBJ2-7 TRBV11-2 CASSLDPSGAYDEQYF TGTGCCAGCAGCTTAGATCCTAGCGGGGCCTATGACGAGCAGTACTTC
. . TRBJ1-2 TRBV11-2 CASSLDRNYGYTF TGTGCCAGCAGCTTAGACAGGAACTATGGCTACACCTTC
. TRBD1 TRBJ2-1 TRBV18 CASSKGTGGGLAGHNEQFF TGTGCCAGCTCAAAAGGGACAGGGGGCGGTCTAGCGGGCCACAATGAGCAGTTCTTC
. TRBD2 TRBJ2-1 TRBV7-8 CASSQTSVSYNEQFF TGTGCCAGCAGCCAAACTAGCGTTTCCTACAATGAGCAGTTCTTC
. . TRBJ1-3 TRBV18 CASSPGRQWGNTIYF TGTGCCAGCTCACCAGGACGACAGTGGGGAAACACCATATATTTT
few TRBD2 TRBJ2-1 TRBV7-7 CASSLGLAGNNEQFF TGTGCTAGCAGCTTGGGACTAGCGGGAAATAATGAGCAGTTCTTC
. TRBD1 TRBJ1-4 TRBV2 CASSVRGRWTGLNEKLFF TGTGCCAGCAGTGTTCGGGGGCGGTGGACAGGTTTAAATGAAAAACTGTTTTTT
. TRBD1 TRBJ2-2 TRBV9 CASSIQQGGAGELFF TGTGCCAGCAGTATTCAACAGGGGGGCGCCGGGGAGCTGTTTTTT
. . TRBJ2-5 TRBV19 CASSMGSQETQYF TGTGCCAGTAGTATGGGCAGCCAAGAGACCCAGTACTTC
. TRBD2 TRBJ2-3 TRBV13 CASSAGGLAGDPSTDTQYF TGTGCCAGCAGCGCGGGAGGACTAGCGGGGGACCCTAGCACAGATACGCAGTATTTT
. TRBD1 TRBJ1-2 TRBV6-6 CASTRGTAPYGYTF TGTGCCAGCACCAGAGGGACAGCTCCCTATGGCTACACCTTC
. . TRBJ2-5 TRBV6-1 CASSEIWGPQETQYF TGTGCCAGCAGTGAAATCTGGGGGCCCCAAGAGACCCAGTACTTC
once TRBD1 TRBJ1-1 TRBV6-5 CASLDDRETEAFF TGTGCCAGCTTAGACGACAGGGAAACTGAAGCTTTCTTT